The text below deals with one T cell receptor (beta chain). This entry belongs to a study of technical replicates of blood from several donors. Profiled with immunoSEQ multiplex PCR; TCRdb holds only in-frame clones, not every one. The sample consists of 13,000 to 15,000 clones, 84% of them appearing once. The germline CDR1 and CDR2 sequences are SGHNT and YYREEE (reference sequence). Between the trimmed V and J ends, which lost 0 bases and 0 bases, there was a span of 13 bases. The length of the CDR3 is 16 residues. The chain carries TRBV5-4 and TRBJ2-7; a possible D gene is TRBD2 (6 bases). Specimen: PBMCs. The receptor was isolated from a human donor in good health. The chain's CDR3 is CASSLAELEGSYEQYF. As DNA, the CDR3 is TGTGCCAGCAGCTTGGCCGAACTGGAGGGCTCCTACGAGCAGTACTTC.